This T cell receptor (beta chain) was profiled in a study of Ad26.COV2.S vaccination and SARS-CoV-2 variants. The protocol was immunoSEQ multiplex PCR, while the TCRdb copy is restricted to in-frame clones and leaves out a portion. This table holds about 180,000 clones, around 88% found once. On this clone itself: The antigen is not known.

CDR3 length: 13 residues. Germline CDR1 is SGHAT and CDR2 is FQNNGV. Deletions cut 5 bases from V and 5 bases from J, with 13 bases between. Notes on the study in general: Researchers reported similar non-spike TCR breadth in vaccine and placebo recipients. People given the vaccine had a wider spike-specific TCR breadth than placebo recipients did. There was reportedly substantial breadth in spike-specific CD8+ and CD4+ T cell responses after vaccination. Analyses of TCR breadth and depth may have underestimated total T cell responses.

The material was peripheral blood, obtained after recovery from COVID-19. This TCR derives from a human donor who had recovered from COVID-19. The gene calls are TRBV11-2 and TRBJ2-7, with a tentative D call TRBD2 (5 bases). The CDR3 nucleotides read TGTGCCAGCAGCCCCCCCTGGAGGAACGAGCAGTACTTC. Translated, it gives CASSPPWRNEQYF.